The 3 T cell receptor beta chains given below trace back to one sample, sequenced in a study of control samples from healthy donors and cancer patients. Generated by immunoSEQ multiplex PCR, the TCRdb table keeps only in-frame clones and is missing some. The sample carries 90,000 to 150,000 clones, roughly 90% recorded once. Sequencing input: blood. These receptors were taken from a man in his fifties or sixties in good health.

A few counts support this clone. The chain is built from TRBV4-1 and TRBJ1-5; D unresolved. The V gene lost 8 bases and the J gene lost 1 base, with 6 bases spanning the gap. Germline V gene sequence: CDR1 MGHRA, CDR2 YSYEKL. The CDR3 length is 12 residues. The CDR3, as DNA: TGCGCCAGCGGACGGAGCAATCAGCCCCAGCATTTT. It is translated as CASGRSNQPQHF.

This chain joins TRBV9 and TRBJ1-5, with TRBD1 matching 7 bases. The CDR3 length is 14 residues. CDR1 SGDLS and CDR2 YYNGEE come from the germline V gene. Unmatched junction bases numbered 4, after V lost 0 bases and J lost 7 bases. Here the CDR3 DNA reads TGTGCCAGCAGCGTAGAAGGGGGCGGACAGCCCCAGCATTTT. Translating it yields CASSVEGGGQPQHF.

The genes are TRBV6-5 and TRBJ2-2; D might be TRBD2 (5 bases). CDR1 is MNHEY and CDR2 is SVGAGI in the germline V gene. This CDR3 contains 16 residues. Trimming removed 1 base at V and 5 bases at J, with 14 bases between. The CDR3 reads CASSYWVRRGTGELFF. The CDR3 nucleotides are TGTGCCAGCAGTTACTGGGTCAGGCGAGGGACCGGGGAGCTGTTTTTT.